This T cell receptor (beta chain) was sequenced during a study of cytomegalovirus exposure and HLA in healthy donors. Background on the study: Later analysis reported that the 110 or so validation repertoires shared the platform of the approximately 620 first-cohort repertoires. Overall study results and limits: The tendency of first-cohort TCR clusters to co-occur in the roughly 110 validation repertoires emerged from a later analysis.

Germline-derived CDR1 and CDR2 are SGHKS and YYEKEE (reference sequence). The CDR3 is 16 amino acids. Unmatched junction bases numbered 8, after V lost 2 bases and J lost 2 bases. TCRdb's table, derived via immunoSEQ multiplex PCR, lists solely in-frame clones and lacks some. The table shows approximately 140,000 clones, with approximately 84% occurring only once. In regard to this clone: Antigen: not known.

The J gene is TRBJ2-3, the V gene TRBV5-5, with 7 positions matching TRBD1. The sequence derives from a woman aged 30 to 39 in good health and CMV-seronegative. The specimen was PBMCs. The CDR3 region is CASSLGRDSHTDTQYF. CDR3 sequence (DNA): TGTGCCAGCAGCTTAGGTCGGGACAGCCACACAGATACGCAGTATTTT.